These 8 T cell receptor beta chains came from one sample sequenced in a study of spatial heterogeneity in lung cancer. One entry per CDR3 protein results from TCRdb running MiXCR on the 5' RACE reads. The sample lists 110,000 or so distinct CDR3 sequences; more than 10% were seen once. Time point in this sample: blood at routine non-recurrence follow-up after resection. Sequenced here: PBMCs, sampled at follow-up. The receptors shown here come from a female donor with early-stage non-small cell lung cancer.

The chain recombines TRBV28 with TRBJ1-4; D call uncertain. CDR1 MDHEN and CDR2 SYDVKM come from the germline V gene. CDR3 size: 12 residues. Trimming stripped 8 bases from V and 4 bases from J, with 8 bases between. The CDR3 here is CASFSRNEKLFF. The CDR3 nucleotides read TGTGCCAGCTTCTCTCGTAATGAAAAACTGTTTTTT.

The chain couples TRBV2 to TRBJ2-1, with 7 nucleotides matching TRBD2. The germline gives CDR1 SNHLY, CDR2 FYNNEI. V lost 8 bases, J lost 4 bases, and 8 bases stayed unmatched. This CDR3 contains 14 residues. The CDR3 region has the DNA TGTGCCAGCTATTCACTAGCGTATTACAATGAGCAGTTCTTC. Protein sequence: CASYSLAYYNEQFF.

This clonotype was counted many times. The chain is built from TRBV20-1 and TRBJ2-5, with a weak D call TRBD2 (5 bases). V lost 3 bases to trimming and J lost 0 bases, with 14 bases between them. The length of the CDR3 is 15 residues. CDR1 DFQATT and CDR2 SNEGSKA come from the germline V gene (reference sequence). The CDR3 sequence: CSARSGSWYQETQYF. The CDR3 nucleotides read TGCAGTGCTAGGAGCGGAAGCTGGTACCAAGAGACCCAGTACTTC.

The V and J genes are TRBV2 and TRBJ2-1, with D tentatively TRBD2 (7 bases). V was trimmed by 3 bases and J by 4 bases, leaving 13 bases between them. Germline V CDR1 and CDR2: SNHLY, FYNNEI. This CDR3 is 15 amino acids long. This CDR3 is CASSEIGGPYNEQFF. The CDR3 DNA reads as TGTGCCAGCAGTGAGATCGGGGGGCCTTACAATGAGCAGTTCTTC.

This chain links TRBV11-2 with TRBJ2-3; 12 nucleotides align to TRBD2. CDR1 is SGHAT, CDR2 FQNNGV, per germline. This CDR3 spans 17 amino acids. J lost 6 bases, V lost 4 bases, and 11 bases had no gene match. CDR3 coding DNA: TGTGCCAGCAGCTCCACTAGCGGGAGGACCTGGCAGGATACGCAGTATTTT. Translated, it gives CASSSTSGRTWQDTQYF.

The chain links TRBV7-8 to TRBJ1-1; the match to TRBD1 covers 8 bases. The J segment lost 3 bases and the V segment lost 2 bases, leaving 11 bases of the junction unmatched. Germline V CDR1 and CDR2: SGHVS, FQNEAQ. The CDR3 covers 17 residues. The CDR3 nucleotides read TGTGCCAGCAGCTTACGGACAGGGCGTAGGAAGGACACTGAAGCTTTCTTT. It is translated as CASSLRTGRRKDTEAFF.

The rearrangement uses TRBV28 and TRBJ1-1; D possibly corresponds to TRBD1 (6 bases). V gave up 3 bases and J gave up 6 bases, with 11 bases separating them. The germline V gene encodes CDR1 MDHEN and CDR2 SYDVKM. There are 13 residues in the CDR3. In nucleotides, the CDR3 is TGTGCCAGCAGTTTCGCGGGGGCGGCTGAAGCTTTCTTT. Translating it yields CASSFAGAAEAFF.

This clonotype was counted only a few times. V gene TRBV29-1 combines with J gene TRBJ1-2; D unclear. The CDR3 is 15 residues long. Between the trimmed V and J ends, which lost 4 bases and 2 bases, there was a span of 17 bases. Germline V gene lookup returns CDR1 SQVTM and CDR2 ANQGSEA. The DNA for the CDR3 is TGCAGCGTTGCCCAGACCGCCTCCTCCAACTATGGCTACACCTTC. Its protein is CSVAQTASSNYGYTF.